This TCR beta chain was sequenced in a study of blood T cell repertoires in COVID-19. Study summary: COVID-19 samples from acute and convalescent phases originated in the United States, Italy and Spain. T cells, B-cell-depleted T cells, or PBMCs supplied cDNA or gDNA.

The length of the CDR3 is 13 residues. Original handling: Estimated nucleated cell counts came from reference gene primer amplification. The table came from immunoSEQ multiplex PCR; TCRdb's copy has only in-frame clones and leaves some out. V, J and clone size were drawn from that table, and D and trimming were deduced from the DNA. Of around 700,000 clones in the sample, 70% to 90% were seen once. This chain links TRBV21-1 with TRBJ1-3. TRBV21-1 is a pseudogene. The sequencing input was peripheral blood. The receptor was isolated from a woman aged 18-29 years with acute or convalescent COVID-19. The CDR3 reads CASTSPSGNTIYF. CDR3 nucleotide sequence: TGTGCCAGCACCTCCCCCTCTGGAAACACCATATATTTT.